The rows below give T cell receptor beta chains drawn from one sample of a study of shared clonotypes between healthy human individuals. The protocol was immunoSEQ multiplex PCR, while the TCRdb copy is restricted to in-frame clones and leaves out a portion. Counted here are 550,000 to 650,000 clones, about 96% occurring once; the ten biggest clones make up roughly 0.12%. The sample comprised naive CD8+ T cells sorted from blood. These receptors came from a woman aged 30 to 39 in good health. CDR3s include the opening cysteine and the closing phenylalanine or tryptophan.

CDR3aa: CASSKVPTGTMNTEAFF; v_gene: TRBV21-1; j_gene: TRBJ1-1
CDR3aa: CASSFGLAGGPKLYNEQFF; v_gene: TRBV7-8; j_gene: TRBJ2-1
CDR3aa: CASSLTGQGAINEQFF; v_gene: TRBV7-9; j_gene: TRBJ2-1
CDR3aa: CASSVSGGETQYF; v_gene: TRBV9; j_gene: TRBJ2-5
CDR3aa: CASSLAAETYEQYF; v_gene: TRBV5-4; j_gene: TRBJ2-7
CDR3aa: CASAGLAGGPYGNEQFF; v_gene: TRBV2; j_gene: TRBJ2-1
CDR3aa: CASSLYLRGENTEAFF; v_gene: TRBV7-6; j_gene: TRBJ1-1
CDR3aa: CASSEYDSEQYF; v_gene: TRBV2; j_gene: TRBJ2-7
CDR3aa: CASSHPPGNQPQHF; v_gene: TRBV4-1; j_gene: TRBJ1-5
CDR3aa: CASSVGEGLADNEQYF; v_gene: TRBV9; j_gene: TRBJ2-7
CDR3aa: CASTLHGSYEQYF; v_gene: TRBV6-1; j_gene: TRBJ2-7
CDR3aa: CASSNSGTGGLKEGYTF; v_gene: TRBV2; j_gene: TRBJ1-2
CDR3aa: CASIPAGVEKLFF; v_gene: TRBV7-9; j_gene: TRBJ1-4
CDR3aa: CASRSGRSERGTGELFF; v_gene: TRBV27; j_gene: TRBJ2-2
CDR3aa: CASSPPAEHYEQYF; v_gene: TRBV5-6; j_gene: TRBJ2-7
CDR3aa: CASSSIFVRNPYGYTF; v_gene: TRBV5-6; j_gene: TRBJ1-2
CDR3aa: CASSGGDFTGELFF; v_gene: TRBV5-4; j_gene: TRBJ2-2
CDR3aa: CASSPFDEQFF; v_gene: TRBV7-2; j_gene: TRBJ2-1
CDR3aa: CASTLSAGATNEQFF; v_gene: TRBV27; j_gene: TRBJ2-1
CDR3aa: CASSPDSFSYGNQPQHF; v_gene: TRBV27; j_gene: TRBJ1-5
CDR3aa: CASSPSTSGVLGETQYF; v_gene: TRBV28; j_gene: TRBJ2-5
CDR3aa: CASSEESNQPQHF; v_gene: TRBV6-4; j_gene: TRBJ1-5
CDR3aa: CASSLAVQAMNTEAFF; v_gene: TRBV7-9; j_gene: TRBJ1-1
CDR3aa: CSVEGGERSYEQYF; v_gene: TRBV29-1; j_gene: .
CDR3aa: CSVEGSEAQNYNEQFF; v_gene: TRBV29-1; j_gene: TRBJ2-1
CDR3aa: CASSSRPGQAKLLASAGANVLTF; v_gene: TRBV28; j_gene: TRBJ2-6
CDR3aa: CASSEEGSGAGAFF; v_gene: TRBV2; j_gene: TRBJ1-1
CDR3aa: CASSIETDYSNQPQHF; v_gene: TRBV19; j_gene: TRBJ1-5
CDR3aa: CASSWRAGTRSVNEQFF; v_gene: TRBV11-2; j_gene: TRBJ2-1
CDR3aa: CASSEGVFYEQYF; v_gene: TRBV5-6; j_gene: TRBJ2-7
CDR3aa: CASSLSSDWTGVGYTF; v_gene: TRBV28; j_gene: TRBJ1-2
CDR3aa: CASSFIGTEAFF; v_gene: TRBV7-2; j_gene: TRBJ1-1
CDR3aa: CASSFGLAKNIQYF; v_gene: TRBV28; j_gene: TRBJ2-4
CDR3aa: CASSLRRYSNQPQHF; v_gene: TRBV27; j_gene: TRBJ1-5
CDR3aa: CASSLFLGKGPYGYTF; v_gene: TRBV27; j_gene: TRBJ1-2
CDR3aa: CASSQDGFGAGEANEQFF; v_gene: TRBV4-1; j_gene: TRBJ2-1
CDR3aa: CSVTRQGANYGYTF; v_gene: TRBV29-1; j_gene: TRBJ1-2
CDR3aa: CASSSSPSYEQYF; v_gene: TRBV5-4; j_gene: TRBJ2-7
CDR3aa: CASSQEFSQETQYF; v_gene: TRBV4-1; j_gene: TRBJ2-5
CDR3aa: CSAGTGNTIYF; v_gene: TRBV29-1; j_gene: TRBJ1-3
CDR3aa: CASTPPDSLRYGYTF; v_gene: TRBV7-9; j_gene: TRBJ1-2
CDR3aa: CATSRDLGRGPEGSNQPQHF; v_gene: TRBV15; j_gene: TRBJ1-5
CDR3aa: CASSHTQGTYEQYF; v_gene: TRBV7-9; j_gene: TRBJ2-7
CDR3aa: CASSAYGTGSRAQYF; v_gene: TRBV7-9; j_gene: TRBJ2-5
CDR3aa: CASSLDYGYTF; v_gene: TRBV5-6; j_gene: TRBJ1-2
CDR3aa: CASSPGQGAYEQYF; v_gene: TRBV5-8; j_gene: TRBJ2-7
CDR3aa: CASSPTTENTGELFF; v_gene: TRBV6-6; j_gene: TRBJ2-2
CDR3aa: CASSSIRDRGETEAFF; v_gene: TRBV13; j_gene: TRBJ1-1
CDR3aa: CASSWLAGWGEQYF; v_gene: TRBV7-2; j_gene: TRBJ2-7
CDR3aa: CASSPEGTEAFF; v_gene: TRBV11-1; j_gene: TRBJ1-1
CDR3aa: CASSYRSRKEEQFF; v_gene: TRBV6-6; j_gene: TRBJ2-1
CDR3aa: CASSLWGLVALDTQYF; v_gene: TRBV5-4; j_gene: TRBJ2-3
CDR3aa: CASSQGQPRADTQYF; v_gene: TRBV7-9; j_gene: TRBJ2-3
CDR3aa: CASSFGTSGSGEQFF; v_gene: TRBV5-6; j_gene: TRBJ2-1
CDR3aa: CASSLADSPNEKLFF; v_gene: TRBV7-9; j_gene: TRBJ1-4
CDR3aa: CASSHITTGIPEAFF; v_gene: TRBV6-6; j_gene: TRBJ1-1
CDR3aa: CSVKPGQGAITGHGYTF; v_gene: TRBV29-1; j_gene: TRBJ1-2
CDR3aa: CASRPGLGYNEQFF; v_gene: TRBV27; j_gene: TRBJ2-1
CDR3aa: CASSFGTSSTDTQYF; v_gene: TRBV5-8; j_gene: TRBJ2-3